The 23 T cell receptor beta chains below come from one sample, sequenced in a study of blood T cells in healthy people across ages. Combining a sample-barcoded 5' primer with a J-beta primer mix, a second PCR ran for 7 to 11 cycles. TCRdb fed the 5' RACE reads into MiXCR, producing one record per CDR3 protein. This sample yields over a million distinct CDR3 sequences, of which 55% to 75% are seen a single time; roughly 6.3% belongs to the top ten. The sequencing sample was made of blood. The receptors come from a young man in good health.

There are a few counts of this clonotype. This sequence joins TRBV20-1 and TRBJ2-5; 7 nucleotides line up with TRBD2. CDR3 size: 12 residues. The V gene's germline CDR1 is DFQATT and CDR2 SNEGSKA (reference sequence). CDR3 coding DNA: TGCAGCGGGGAGGGCTCCTACAATGAGCAGTACTTC. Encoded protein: CSGEGSYNEQYF.

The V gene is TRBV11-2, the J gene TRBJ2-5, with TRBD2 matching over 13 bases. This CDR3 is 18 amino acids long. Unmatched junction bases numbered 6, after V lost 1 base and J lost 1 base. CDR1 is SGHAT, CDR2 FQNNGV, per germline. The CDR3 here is CASSLVLGLAGAQETQYF. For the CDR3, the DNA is TGTGCCAGCAGCTTAGTACTTGGACTAGCGGGGGCCCAAGAGACCCAGTACTTC.

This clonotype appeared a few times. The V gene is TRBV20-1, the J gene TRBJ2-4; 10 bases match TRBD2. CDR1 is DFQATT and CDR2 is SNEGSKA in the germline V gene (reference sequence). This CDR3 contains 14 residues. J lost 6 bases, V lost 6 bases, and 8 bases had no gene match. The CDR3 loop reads CSAHQASGGNIQYF. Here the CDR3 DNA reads TGCAGTGCCCACCAGGCTAGCGGGGGAAACATTCAGTACTTC.

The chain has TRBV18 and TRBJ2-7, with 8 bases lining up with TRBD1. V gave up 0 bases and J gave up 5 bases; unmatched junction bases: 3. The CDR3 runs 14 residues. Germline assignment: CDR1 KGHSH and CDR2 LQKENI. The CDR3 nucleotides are TGTGCCAGCTCACCACCGACAGGGGTCCACGAGCAGTACTTC. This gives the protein CASSPPTGVHEQYF. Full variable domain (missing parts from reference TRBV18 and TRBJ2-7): NAGVMQNPRHLVRRRGQEARLRCSPMKGHSHVYWYRQLPEEGLKFMVYLQKENIIDESGMPKERFSAEFPKEGPSILRIQQVVRGDSAAYFCASSPPTGVHEQYFGPGTRLTVT.

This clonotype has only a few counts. In DNA, the CDR3 is TGTGCCAGCAGCTTGCTCCGTTCGGGGGAGGATTATGGCTACACCTTC. Translating it yields CASSLLRSGEDYGYTF. The chain uses TRBV7-8 and TRBJ1-2; D possibly corresponds to TRBD1 (5 bases). The CDR3 extends over 16 amino acids. V shed 3 bases and J shed 5 bases, with 19 bases lying between them. Germline-derived CDR1 and CDR2 are SGHVS and FQNEAQ.

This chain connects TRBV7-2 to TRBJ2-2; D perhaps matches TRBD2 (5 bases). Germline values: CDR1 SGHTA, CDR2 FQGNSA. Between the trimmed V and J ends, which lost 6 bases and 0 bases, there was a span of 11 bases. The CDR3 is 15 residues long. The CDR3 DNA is TGTGCCAGCAGGTTGGGAGCGGCGAACACCGGGGAGCTGTTTTTT. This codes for CASRLGAANTGELFF.

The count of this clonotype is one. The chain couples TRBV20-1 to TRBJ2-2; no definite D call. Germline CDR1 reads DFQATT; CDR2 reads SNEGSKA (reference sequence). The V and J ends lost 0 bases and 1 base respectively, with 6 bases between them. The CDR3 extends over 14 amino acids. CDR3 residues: CSARDRVNTGELFF. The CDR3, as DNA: TGCAGTGCTAGAGATCGGGTGAACACCGGGGAGCTGTTTTTT.

CDR3 in DNA: TGTGCCAGCAGCGTCGGGACAGGGAATCTGCACGAGCAGTACTTC. Its translation is CASSVGTGNLHEQYF. The J gene is TRBJ2-7, the V gene TRBV9; the match to TRBD1 covers 9 bases. Germline V gives CDR1 SGDLS, CDR2 YYNGEE. The CDR3 extends over 15 amino acids. V was clipped by 2 bases and J by 5 bases; unmatched bases: 8.

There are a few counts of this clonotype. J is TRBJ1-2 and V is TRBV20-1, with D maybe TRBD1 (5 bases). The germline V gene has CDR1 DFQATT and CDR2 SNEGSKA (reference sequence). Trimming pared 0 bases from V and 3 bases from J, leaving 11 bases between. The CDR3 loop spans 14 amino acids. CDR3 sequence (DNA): TGCAGTGCTAGAGATTTTCAGGGCTACTATGGCTACACCTTC. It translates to CSARDFQGYYGYTF.

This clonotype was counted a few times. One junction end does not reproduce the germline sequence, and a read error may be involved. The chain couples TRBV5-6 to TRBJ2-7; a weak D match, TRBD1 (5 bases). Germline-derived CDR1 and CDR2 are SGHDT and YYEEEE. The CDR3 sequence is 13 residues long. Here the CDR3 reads CASSLEGAGEQYF. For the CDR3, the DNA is TGTGCCAGCAGTTTGGAAGGGGCTGGGGAGCAGTACTTC.

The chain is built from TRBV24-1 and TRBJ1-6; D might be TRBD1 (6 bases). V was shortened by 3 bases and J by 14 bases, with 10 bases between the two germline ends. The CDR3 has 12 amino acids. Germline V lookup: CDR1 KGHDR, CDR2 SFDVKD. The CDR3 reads CATSDAGQTLHF. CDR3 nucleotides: TGTGCCACCAGTGATGCCGGACAGACCCTCCACTTT.

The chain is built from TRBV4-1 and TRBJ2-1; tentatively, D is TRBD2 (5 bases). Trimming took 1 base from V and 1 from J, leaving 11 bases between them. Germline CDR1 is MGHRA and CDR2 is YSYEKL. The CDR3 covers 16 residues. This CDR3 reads CASSQGTGVSYNEQFF. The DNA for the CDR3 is TGCGCCAGCAGCCAAGGGACTGGGGTATCCTACAATGAGCAGTTCTTC.

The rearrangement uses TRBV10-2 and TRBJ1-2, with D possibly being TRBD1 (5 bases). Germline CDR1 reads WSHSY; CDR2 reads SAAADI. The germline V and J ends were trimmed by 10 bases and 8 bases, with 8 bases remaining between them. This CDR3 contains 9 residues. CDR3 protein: CATGGGYTF. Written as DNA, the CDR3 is TGCGCCACCGGGGGGGGCTACACCTTC.

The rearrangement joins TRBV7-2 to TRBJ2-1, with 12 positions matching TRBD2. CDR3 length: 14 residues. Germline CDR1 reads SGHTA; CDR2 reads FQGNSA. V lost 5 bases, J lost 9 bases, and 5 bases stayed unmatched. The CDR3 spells CASSTSGGWFEQFF. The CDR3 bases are TGTGCCAGCAGCACTAGCGGGGGGTGGTTTGAGCAGTTCTTC.

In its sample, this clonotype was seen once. The CDR3 DNA follows: TGCGCCAGCGCCAGCCCAGGGATTTACGAGCAGTACTTC. It codes for CASASPGIYEQYF. The chain links TRBV4-1 to TRBJ2-4, with D possibly TRBD1 on 5 matching bases. Matching the DNA end better, TRBJ2-7 makes the J call doubtful. Germline lookup yields CDR1 MGHRA and CDR2 YSYEKL. The CDR3 has 13 residues.

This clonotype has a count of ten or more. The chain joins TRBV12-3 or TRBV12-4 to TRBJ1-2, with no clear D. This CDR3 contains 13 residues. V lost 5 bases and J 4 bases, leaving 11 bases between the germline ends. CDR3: CASSPAVGYGYTF. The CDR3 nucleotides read TGTGCCAGCAGTCCAGCGGTGGGCTATGGCTACACCTTC.

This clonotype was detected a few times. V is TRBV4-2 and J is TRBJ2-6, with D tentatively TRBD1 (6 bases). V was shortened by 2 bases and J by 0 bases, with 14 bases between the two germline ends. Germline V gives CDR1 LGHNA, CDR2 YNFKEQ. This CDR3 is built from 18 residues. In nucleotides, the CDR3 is TGTGCCAGCAGCCAACATACAAACAGGGACTCTGGGGCCAACGTCCTGACTTTC. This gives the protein CASSQHTNRDSGANVLTF.

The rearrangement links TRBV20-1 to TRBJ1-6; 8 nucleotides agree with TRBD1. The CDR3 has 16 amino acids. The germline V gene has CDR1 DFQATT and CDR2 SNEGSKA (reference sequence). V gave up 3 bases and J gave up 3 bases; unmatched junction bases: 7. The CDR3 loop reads CSARSDRGRYNSPLHF. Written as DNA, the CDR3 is TGCAGTGCTAGGTCCGACAGGGGTCGCTATAATTCACCCCTCCACTTT.

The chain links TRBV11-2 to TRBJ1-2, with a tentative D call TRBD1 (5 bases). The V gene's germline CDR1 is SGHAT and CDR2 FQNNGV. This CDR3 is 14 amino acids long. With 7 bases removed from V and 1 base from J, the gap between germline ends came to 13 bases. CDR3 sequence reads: CASTTGGDNYGYTF. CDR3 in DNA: TGTGCCAGCACAACAGGTGGAGATAACTATGGCTACACCTTC.

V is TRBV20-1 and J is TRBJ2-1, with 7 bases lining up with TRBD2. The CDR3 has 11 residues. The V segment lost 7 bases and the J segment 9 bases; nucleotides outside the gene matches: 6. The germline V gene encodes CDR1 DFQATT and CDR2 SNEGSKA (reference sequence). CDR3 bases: TGCAGTGTATCAGCGGGACGTGAGCAGTTCTTC. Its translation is CSVSAGREQFF.

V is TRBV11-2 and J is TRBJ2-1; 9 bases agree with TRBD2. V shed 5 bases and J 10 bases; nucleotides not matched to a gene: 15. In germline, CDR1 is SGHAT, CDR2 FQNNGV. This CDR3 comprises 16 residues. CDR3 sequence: CASSPQWAGGPEEQFF. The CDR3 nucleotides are TGTGCCAGCAGCCCCCAATGGGCGGGAGGGCCGGAAGAGCAGTTCTTC.

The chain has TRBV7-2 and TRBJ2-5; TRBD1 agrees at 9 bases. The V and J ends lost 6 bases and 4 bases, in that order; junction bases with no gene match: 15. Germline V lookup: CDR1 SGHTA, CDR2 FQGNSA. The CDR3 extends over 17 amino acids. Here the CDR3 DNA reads TGTGCCAGCAGAACGACTACAGGGGGCGCCGGGAGAGAGACCCAGTACTTC. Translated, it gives CASRTTTGGAGRETQYF. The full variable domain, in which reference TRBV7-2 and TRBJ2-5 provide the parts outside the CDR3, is GAGVSQSPSNKVTEKGKDVELRCDPISGHTALYWYRQSLGQGLEFLIYFQGNSAPDKSGLPSDRFSAERTGGSVSTLTIQRTQQEDSAVYLCASRTTTGGAGRETQYFGPGTRLLVL.

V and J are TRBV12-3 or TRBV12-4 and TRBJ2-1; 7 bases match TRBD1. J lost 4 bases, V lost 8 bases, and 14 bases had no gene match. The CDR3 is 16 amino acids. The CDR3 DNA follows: TGTGCCAGCCTCTTTGGACCAGGACAGGCTTACAATGAGCAGTTCTTC. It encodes CASLFGPGQAYNEQFF.